Sequencing of this TCR beta chain was carried out in a study of OX40 agonist ivuxolimab in advanced cancers. Study-wide background: From about 23 to 85 years was the age range, with a mean of about 54 years, and around 84% were male.

Germline V gives CDR1 GTSNPN, CDR2 SVGIG (reference sequence). CDR3 length equals 12 residues. The V end lost 0 bases, the J end lost 3 bases, and 3 bases lay between the germline ends. Study results and limitations: The study observed clonal expansion of CD4+ and CD8+ blood T cells by week 6 at 0.1 to 3.0 mg/kg.

Concerning this clone itself: What it recognizes is unknown.

Clones were sequenced by immunoSEQ multiplex PCR, and TCRdb holds only the in-frame ones, with some missing. Of under 70,000 clones in the sample, 87% are singletons; the top ten hold around 2%. Here the sequenced sample was CD4+ or CD8+ T cells sorted from blood, taken in a trial of the OX40 agonist ivuxolimab. The chain carries TRBV30 and TRBJ1-5; D is uncertain. This receptor was obtained from an adult with an advanced solid tumor such as melanoma, head and neck, liver or kidney cancer. CDR3 residues: CAWSVINQPQHF. CDR3 bases: TGTGCCTGGAGTGTGATCAATCAGCCCCAGCATTTT.